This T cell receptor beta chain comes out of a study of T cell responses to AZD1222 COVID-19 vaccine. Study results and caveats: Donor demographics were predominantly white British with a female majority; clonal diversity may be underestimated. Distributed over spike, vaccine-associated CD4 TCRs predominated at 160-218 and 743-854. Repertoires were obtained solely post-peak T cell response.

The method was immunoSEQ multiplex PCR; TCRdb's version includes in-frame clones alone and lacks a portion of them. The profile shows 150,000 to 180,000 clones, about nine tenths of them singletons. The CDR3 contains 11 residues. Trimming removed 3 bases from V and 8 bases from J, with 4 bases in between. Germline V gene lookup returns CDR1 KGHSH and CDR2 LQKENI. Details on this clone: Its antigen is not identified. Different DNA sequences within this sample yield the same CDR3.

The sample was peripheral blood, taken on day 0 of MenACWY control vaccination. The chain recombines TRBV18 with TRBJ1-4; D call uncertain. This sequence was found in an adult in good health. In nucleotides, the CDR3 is TGTGCCAGCTCACCGGGGGAAAAACTGTTTTTT. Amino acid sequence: CASSPGEKLFF.